This T cell receptor (beta chain) was captured in a study of cytomegalovirus exposure and HLA in healthy donors (dated by TCRdb to the late 2010s). Looking at the study overall: An earlier analysis of roughly 570 of the donors reported about 260 Gb of sequence data and 117 million unique TCR beta sequences obtained from about 170 million T cells. Typing coverage varied by locus: roughly 629-640 donors for A, B, C, DRB1 and DQB1; more than 500 for DQA1; about 600 for DPA1; approximately 490 for DPB1. Five DR-DQ haplotypes were handled as single units for association and clustering because linkage in the cohort was strong. A later analysis re-examined previously published TCR beta repertoires from about 670 donors and added high-resolution HLA genotyping to investigate patterns of TCR occurrence. Using immunosequencing, the study profiled T cell repertoires from 666 subjects and related those repertoires to cytomegalovirus serostatus. Besides the first cohort of more than 650 subjects, a separate validation cohort made up of over 100 different subjects was used. An early release that covered approximately 600 HLA-typed donors contained around 300 gigabases of sequencing data and 65 million to 100 million unique TCR sequences. Genome-wide SNP genotypes for about 60% of the roughly 670 donors were used in a later genetic analysis, which treated that subset as a discovery cohort. Across approximately 400 genotyped donors of the cohort, an average of approximately 200,000 unique TCR beta nucleotide sequences per donor were sequenced, and 15% to 20% of those sequences were non-productive. All discovery cohort repertoires had been generated using a single sequencing platform. Of the roughly 400 genotyped donors, roughly 76% were placed in the genetic ancestry cluster associated with self-reported Caucasian donors. An earlier analysis of some 500 of the donors used high-throughput TCR beta sequencing to judge whether each TCR beta V gene segment behaved as functional or pseudogenic. Both class I and class II loci were covered by HLA typing, at four-digit resolution. To predict cytomegalovirus infection status, the study combined high-throughput TCR immunosequencing, statistical association of individual TCRs with disease status, and machine learning. The aim of the study was to test whether cataloging public T cell receptors could identify signatures of past pathogen exposure. Rather than using new phenotypic data, the later analysis identified candidate immune exposures from TCR beta sequences and from how often those sequences occurred across donors. Donor age, sex, ethnicity and CMV serostatus were collected together with the repertoire data. Study-wide conclusions, independent of this receptor: Assigning TCR associations to individual alleles was difficult when HLA alleles, especially DR and DQ, strongly co-occurred. The presence/absence analyses assumed that sequencing depth was roughly uniform across donors, and that assumption may not be true. Most TCR sequences were observed very rarely across donors, whereas some public TCRs were present in many individuals. Only TCR beta chains were sequenced in this cohort, and the absence of alpha or paired-chain data limited detectable features. Some IMGT-functional V segments, including TRBV6-2 and TRBV6-3, could not be distinguished by the 87-base-pair reads and were therefore excluded. A few of the identified cytomegalovirus-associated TCR beta chains were confirmed in vitro to be specific for cytomegalovirus antigens. A later analysis found that HLA-associated TCR beta chains were more clonally expanded and had lower generation probabilities than equally common non-associated chains. In a later analysis, several top co-occurrence clusters were reported to appear linked to parvovirus B19, influenza, CMV and Epstein-Barr virus. It was suggested by the authors that the approach could potentially be generalized to other disease states and immunological phenotypes. The sequencing pipeline was judged likely to have produced a cluster of highly shared sequence variants as a technical artifact. In a later genetic analysis, fewer N-insertions in productive TCRs were reported among donors in an Asian-associated ancestry cluster than the approximately 670-donor mean. Broadly in line with IMGT annotations, most TCR beta V segments showed up in productive rearrangements about 90% or about 30% of the time in an earlier analysis of 587 of the donors. Linkage disequilibrium might explain the correlated functional status among segregating V segments, but an unknown experimental factor could not be ruled out. A further reported finding was that TCR beta sequences accurately predicted the HLA-A and HLA-B alleles for most subjects in the first cohort. In a later analysis, TCR association rates were found to vary across HLA loci, with the most associated TCRs seen for DRB1 alleles and the fewest for HLA-C alleles. The earlier analysis of some 560 of the donors excluded approximately 17 rarely observed V segments, including chromosome 9 orphons, because counts were too low. An association between a missense DCLRE1C variant and V-gene and J-gene trimming of TCR beta chains was found in a later genetic analysis and replicated in an independent cohort. According to a later analysis, most CMV-associated TCR beta chains appeared to be HLA-restricted, and the HLA associations seemed to be driven largely by CMV exposure. The only immune exposure information available for the cohort was CMV serostatus. In both the original and validation cohorts, the classifier was reported to diagnose cytomegalovirus status with high specificity and sensitivity. The study listed 150 to 200 TCR beta chains as associated with cytomegalovirus. Because HLA typing was missing for some donors at each locus, association tests included only the typed subset. Specific HLA alleles were associated with 15,000 to 20,000 TCR beta sequences at a false discovery rate of 0.05 in a later analysis.

This clone was seen just once. Its cognate antigen has yet to be identified. No qualities accompany the bases; no much larger clone lies one base away. The cohort comprised some 680 healthy bone marrow donors. At the time of sampling, every cohort member was nominally healthy, though immune exposures that went unrecorded were likely present. The donor was CMV seropositive and was included in the group of approximately 300 seropositive cohort members. Every donor gave a peripheral blood sample, and the peripheral blood mononuclear cells from that sample were used for TCR beta sequencing. The Qiagen DNeasy Blood Extraction Kit was used to extract genomic DNA from the blood cell samples. The method was the immunoSEQ multiplex PCR assay. For the multiplex PCR, a mixture combining 60 forward primers for TCR Vbeta segments and 13 reverse primers for TCR Jbeta segments was used. The CDR3 region of rearranged TCR beta genes was amplified from genomic DNA with a multiplex PCR assay. On the Illumina HiSeq System, the amplified TCR beta libraries were sequenced as 87-base-pair reads. In the source study's methods: In a later analysis, 77 million or so unique TCR beta chains were counted across the 666 repertoires, and about 10 million of these chains were shared by at least two donors. A nearest-neighbor algorithm error-corrected the raw reads and collapsed the reads into unique sequences, merging closely related sequences to remove PCR and sequencing errors. To assign V, D and J gene segments, CDR3 sequences were aligned to IMGT reference sequences. Each retained sequence needed at least a six-nucleotide match to both a V gene segment and a J gene segment. Rearrangements were classified as productive when the CDR3 lacked stop codons and remained in frame with V and J, and all other rearrangements were classified as non-productive. CDR3 was defined by IMGT convention, running from the second conserved V-encoded cysteine to the conserved J-encoded phenylalanine. Sequences without an unambiguous match to a single V gene segment were excluded from the earlier analysis of a few hundred of the donors. An earlier analysis of approximately 590 of the donors classified V segments as functional when productive rearrangements were above 56.7% and as segregating when the standard deviation between donors was above 5%. A statistical classification framework was developed to diagnose cytomegalovirus status using the catalog of TCR beta chain sequences. A later analysis assigned V and J genes by comparing TCR nucleotide sequences with IMGT/GENE-DB human TR gene sequences. A later analysis assigned CDR3 sequences and most-parsimonious VDJ recombination scenarios with the TCRdist pipeline. In a later analysis, every TCR beta chain was defined by the combination of its CDR3 amino acid sequence and its V-gene family, and reads without a unique V-gene family were dropped. As a way to deal with suspected cross-contamination and a sequencing artifact, a later analysis dropped 450 to 600 nucleotide sequences that were highly shared and had low generation probability. In a later analysis, a clonal expansion index for each public chain was calculated from normalized within-repertoire ranks of inferred template counts. Generation probabilities in a later analysis came from a VDJ recombination model fitted to out-of-frame rearrangements, and those results were checked against IGoR. In a later analysis, hypergeometric tests were used to score TCR-TCR, TCR-HLA and TCR-CMV co-occurrence, with a repertoire-size bias correction applied to TCR pairs. False discovery rates were estimated in a later analysis by permuting HLA or CMV assignments 20 times. In a later analysis, co-occurring TCRs were grouped with DBSCAN, and TCRdist sequence similarity was added when clustering was performed within HLA-allele-positive subsets. Repertoires with fewer than 30,000 or more than 120,000 public chains, plus five repertoires with anomalous nucleotide sharing, were excluded from co-occurrence clustering. What TCRdb holds here is the immuneACCESS table cut down to in-frame rearrangements. Part of the clones is not present; checked against another copy, under half of the missing clones reflect an unresolved V gene, and the others are unexplained. V, J and clone size are taken as reported in that table, and D and trimming were inferred from the DNA itself. In all, the sample holds some 130,000 clones, and 80% to 90% of those were seen once. The ten largest make up around 11% of the sample.

The germline V gene yields SQVTM for CDR1 and ANQGSEA for CDR2. The CDR3, cysteine through phenylalanine, is 14 amino acids long. This entry keeps only the CDR3 DNA: 42 bases, framed from base 1. The germline ends are 11 bases apart after V is trimmed by 6 bases and J by 0 bases. Sequencing was carried out using PBMCs. The chain uses TRBV29-1 and TRBJ2-2; a tentative D call is TRBD2 (5 bases match). The sequence was obtained from a male donor in good health and CMV-seropositive. The base sequence is TGCAGCGTGCGGACGGAGGCGAACACCGGGGAGCTGTTTTTT. This encodes CSVRTEANTGELFF.